This TCR beta chain emerged from a study of blood T cell repertoires in COVID-19. The table came from immunoSEQ multiplex PCR; TCRdb's copy has only in-frame clones and leaves some out. The data hold approximately 210,000 clones, with about 90% observed a single time. This CDR3 comprises 17 residues. V lost 0 bases, J lost 3 bases, and 17 bases lay in between. Per the germline V gene, CDR1 is ENHRY and CDR2 is SYGVKD. The source material was PBMCs or T cells enriched from blood (not recorded which). This sequence was found in a woman between 45 and 60 years old with acute COVID-19. The V and J genes are TRBV10-3 and TRBJ1-2, with D possibly matching TRBD1 (6 bases). The CDR3 nucleotides read TGTGCCATCAGTGAGTCGATACGGGGGGCAGGAGACTATGGCTACACCTTC. This gives the protein CAISESIRGAGDYGYTF.